Listed here are 18 T cell receptor beta chains from one sample, sequenced in a study of CD8+ T cells in alopecia areata. Treatment defined: oral pan-JAK inhibitor, 5-10 mg twice daily. It was cDNA, reverse transcribed from extracted RNA, that served as the sequencing template. Clones were sequenced by immunoSEQ multiplex PCR, and TCRdb holds only the in-frame ones, with some missing. This table holds 90,000 or so clones, around 40% found once. This material consisted of CD8+ T cells sorted from blood, taken at week 24, from a patient treated with tofacitinib. The source is a human donor with alopecia areata.

This clone was observed a few times. J is TRBJ2-7 and V is TRBV30; D unclear. The CDR3 extends over 12 amino acids. The ends were cut back, 6 bases at V and 5 bases at J, with 14 bases in the middle. CDR1 is GTSNPN, CDR2 SVGIG, per germline (reference sequence). The CDR3 DNA sequence: TGTGCCTGTTGGGTCGGGTACGACGAGCAGTACTTC. It encodes CACWVGYDEQYF.

The chain couples TRBV2 to TRBJ2-3; D tentatively reads TRBD1 or TRBD2 (5 bases each). This CDR3 region has 13 residues. Germline assignment: CDR1 SNHLY and CDR2 FYNNEI. V shed 7 bases and J shed 6 bases, with 14 bases lying between them. CDR3 in DNA: TGTGCCAGCAATACGCGGTGGGGGGATACGCAGTATTTT. Protein: CASNTRWGDTQYF. The variable domain in full, completed from reference TRBV2 and TRBJ2-3, reads EPEVTQTPSHQVTQMGQEVILRCVPISNHLYFYWYRQILGQKVEFLVSFYNNEISEKSEIFDDQFSVERPDGSNFTLKIRSTKLEDSAMYFCASNTRWGDTQYFGPGTRLTVL.

This clone was counted between two and nine times. The chain combines TRBV5-1 with TRBJ1-5; TRBD1 matches 7 bases. Per the germline V gene, CDR1 is SGHRS and CDR2 is YFSETQ. The CDR3 length is 15 residues. V dropped 0 bases and J dropped 5; count of bases not matched to a gene: 5. CDR3 in amino acids: CASSLAGGSDQPQHF. CDR3 nucleotide sequence: TGCGCCAGCAGCTTGGCAGGGGGAAGCGATCAGCCCCAGCATTTT.

A few counts support this clone. The chain uses TRBV19 and TRBJ1-1; no reliable D call. Germline V gene sequence: CDR1 LNHDA, CDR2 SQIVND (reference sequence). V lost 5 bases, J lost 4 bases, and 8 bases lay in between. This CDR3 comprises 12 residues. CDR3 DNA sequence: TGTGCCAGTAGTCGCGGGTTCACTGAAGCTTTCTTT. It specifies CASSRGFTEAFF.

V gene TRBV5-4 combines with J gene TRBJ2-3; perhaps TRBD2 as D (6 bases). CDR1 is SGHNT, CDR2 YYREEE, per germline (reference sequence). This CDR3 contains 14 residues. The germline V and J ends were trimmed by 4 bases and 0 bases, with 9 bases remaining between them. The CDR3 DNA reads TGTGCCAGCAGCCCGGAGGGGAGCACAGATACGCAGTATTTT. Translated, it gives CASSPEGSTDTQYF.

This rearrangement joins TRBV7-8 to TRBJ2-5; the match to TRBD2 covers 14 bases. The germline V gene has CDR1 SGHVS and CDR2 FQNEAQ. The CDR3 spans 18 residues. V was clipped by 2 bases and J by 7 bases; unmatched bases: 12. The CDR3: CASSLIVGLAGVTATQYF. DNA of the CDR3: TGTGCCAGCAGCTTAATCGTGGGACTAGCGGGAGTTACCGCGACCCAGTACTTC.

V gene TRBV11-2 combines with J gene TRBJ2-2; 14 positions agree with TRBD2. CDR3 length: 18 residues. CDR1 and CDR2 (germline): SGHAT, FQNNGV. Trimming took 5 bases from V and 6 from J; bases not matched to a gene: 11. CDR3 coding DNA: TGTGCCAGCAGCCCAGGGACTAGCGGGGGCCCGGGGTCCGGGGAGCTGTTTTTT. It codes for CASSPGTSGGPGSGELFF.

The chain combines TRBV7-6 with TRBJ1-5, with no clear D. Deletions cut 2 bases from V and 8 bases from J, with 7 bases between. The CDR3 has 12 residues. Germline V lookup: CDR1 SGHVS, CDR2 FNYEAQ. CDR3 residues: CASSLFNEPQHF. CDR3 in DNA: TGTGCCAGCAGCTTATTTAACGAGCCCCAGCATTTT.

This clone has more than one count but fewer than ten. This chain links TRBV27 with TRBJ1-4; no clear D gene. V gave up 5 bases and J gave up 0 bases, with 10 bases separating them. Germline CDR1 reads MNHEY; CDR2 reads SMNVEV (reference sequence). The CDR3 has 15 residues. DNA of the CDR3: TGTGCCAGCAGTCTAAACAGAGCAACTAATGAAAAACTGTTTTTT. Protein: CASSLNRATNEKLFF.

This sequence joins TRBV4-1 and TRBJ1-1; D remains unclear. Germline CDR1 reads MGHRA; CDR2 reads YSYEKL. V was pared by 8 bases and J by 4 bases, with 14 bases between. The CDR3 sequence is 13 residues long. CDR3 protein: CASQTTGSTEAFF. Written as DNA, the CDR3 is TGCGCCAGCCAGACGACCGGGAGCACTGAAGCTTTCTTT.

V and J are TRBV28 and TRBJ2-1; TRBD1 matches 8 bases. The germline V gene has CDR1 MDHEN and CDR2 SYDVKM. With V trimmed by 2 bases and J by 7 bases, 7 bases remained unmatched. CDR3 length equals 15 residues. The CDR3 here is CASSLLQGAVNEQFF. The CDR3, as DNA: TGTGCCAGCAGTTTACTCCAGGGGGCGGTGAATGAGCAGTTCTTC.

This clone was observed once. This rearrangement joins TRBV6-5 to TRBJ2-7, with 11 bases that match TRBD2. The CDR3 length is 15 residues. The ends lost 5 bases at V and 0 bases at J; junction bases unmatched: 3. The germline V gene encodes CDR1 MNHEY and CDR2 SVGAGI. The CDR3 protein is CASSLTSGSSYEQYF. CDR3 nucleotides: TGTGCCAGCAGTCTAACTAGCGGGAGCTCCTACGAGCAGTACTTC.

The J gene is TRBJ2-7, the V gene TRBV7-2; D not resolved. Trimming stripped 5 bases from V and 7 bases from J, with 24 bases between. The CDR3 sequence is 16 residues long. The V gene's germline CDR1 is SGHTA and CDR2 FQGNSA. The CDR3 loop reads CASSQYTVQRPDEQYF. The CDR3 DNA reads TGTGCCAGCAGCCAGTATACAGTGCAGCGCCCCGATGAGCAGTACTTC.

The V and J genes are TRBV15 and TRBJ1-5; 8 bases align to TRBD1. CDR3 length: 14 residues. Per the germline V gene, CDR1 is LNHNV and CDR2 is YYDKDF (reference sequence). V trimming: 3 bases; J trimming: 6 bases; junction bases outside the gene matches: 4. For the CDR3, the DNA is TGTGCCACCAGCAGGGACAGGGCCGTTCAGCCCCAGCATTTT. Translated: CATSRDRAVQPQHF.

V is TRBV4-1 and J is TRBJ2-2; 7 bases are shared with TRBD2. The germline V gene encodes CDR1 MGHRA and CDR2 YSYEKL. There are 16 residues in the CDR3. V lost 1 base, J lost 4 bases, and 6 bases stayed unmatched. Here the CDR3 reads CASSQVQRDGTGELFF. CDR3 in DNA: TGCGCCAGCAGCCAAGTTCAGCGGGATGGCACCGGGGAGCTGTTTTTT.

The CDR3 protein is CASSPPNNEQFF. The DNA for the CDR3 is TGTGCCAGCAGCCCACCTAACAATGAGCAGTTCTTC. J is TRBJ2-1 and V is TRBV7-9; D is unresolved. V lost 5 bases to trimming and J lost 5 bases, with 7 bases between them. The CDR3 totals 12 residues. Germline loops: CDR1 SEHNR, CDR2 FQNEAQ (reference sequence).

The CDR3 loop is CASSLGRVRETQYF. CDR3 DNA sequence: TGTGCCAGCAGCTTAGGACGGGTTCGGGAGACCCAGTACTTC. The rearrangement uses TRBV5-4 and TRBJ2-5; no clear D. CDR1 is SGHNT, CDR2 YYREEE, per germline (reference sequence). The CDR3 loop spans 14 amino acids. The V end lost 2 bases, the J end lost 5 bases, and 13 bases lay between the germline ends.

This clone came up a few times. J is TRBJ1-4 and V is TRBV2; D is possibly TRBD1 (5 bases). The germline gives CDR1 SNHLY, CDR2 FYNNEI. The CDR3 loop spans 14 amino acids. Trimming removed 3 bases at V and 3 bases at J, with 8 bases between. The CDR3 protein is CASSDRVSNEKLFF. CDR3 coding DNA: TGTGCCAGCAGTGACAGGGTCTCTAATGAAAAACTGTTTTTT.